This T cell receptor (beta chain) stems from a study of vaccination and CD4 T cells after COVID-19. Study as a whole: Three convalescent patients provided samples that were taken at day 14 and days 161 to 241 post-vaccination.

The Oncomine TCR Beta short-read assay sequenced DNA from cultured CD4+ T cells. TCRdb re-analysed the PCR reads in MiXCR, keeping a single row per CDR3 protein. This sample has more than 20,000 distinct CDR3 sequences, with about 40% found just once. About this clonotype: What it binds is unknown.

CDR1 and CDR2 from the germline V gene are MNHEY and SMNVEV (reference sequence). CDR3 length equals 13 residues. Trimming shortened V by 4 bases and J by 5 bases, and 11 bases separated the two germline ends. Sample time point: late sampling 161 to 241 days after vaccination in a few convalescent patients. Noted treatment: roughly 11-day PBMC culture with coronavirus spike peptide pools or control peptides (ViraFEST assay). This chain uses TRBV27 with TRBJ2-5; D is unresolved. The input for sequencing was CD4+ T cells from blood, cultured in vitro, taken about 7 months after SARS-CoV-2 vaccination. This clonotype was sampled from a human donor who had recovered from COVID-19. The DNA of the CDR3 is TGTGCCAGCAGTTCTCGGCTGCGGGAGACCCAGTACTTC. Translated, it gives CASSSRLRETQYF.